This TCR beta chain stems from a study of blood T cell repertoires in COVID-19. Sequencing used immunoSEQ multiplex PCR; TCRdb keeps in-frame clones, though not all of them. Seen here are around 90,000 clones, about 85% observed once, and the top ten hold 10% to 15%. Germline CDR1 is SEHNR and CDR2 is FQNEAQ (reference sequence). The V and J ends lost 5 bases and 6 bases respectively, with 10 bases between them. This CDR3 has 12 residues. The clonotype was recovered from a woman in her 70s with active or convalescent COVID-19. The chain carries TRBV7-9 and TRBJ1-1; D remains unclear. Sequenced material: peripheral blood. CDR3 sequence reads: CASSAGLAEAFF. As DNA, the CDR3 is TGTGCCAGCAGCGCGGGTCTGGCTGAAGCTTTCTTT.